This record covers a single TCR beta chain. Its antigen is currently unknown. The sample belongs to a study of blood T cells in healthy people across ages. Overall study findings and caveats: Naive T cell percentage showed a strong correlation with the diversity of TCR beta.

A second PCR of 7 to 11 cycles used a sample-barcoded 5' primer and a J-beta primer mix. TCRdb independently ran MiXCR on the 5' RACE reads; one entry per CDR3 protein. The table has 700,000 or so distinct CDR3 sequences, about 24% seen once. J was trimmed by 14 bases and V by 5 bases; bases with no gene match: 12. This CDR3 has 14 residues. Researchers report isolating at least 6 million PBMCs per sample. Sequencing used blood. J is TRBJ2-3 and V is TRBV12-3 or TRBV12-4; 11 bases are shared with TRBD2. This TCR was recovered from a man in his sixties or seventies in good health. Here the CDR3 reads CASSVKLAGARPYF. The CDR3 nucleotides are TGTGCCAGCAGTGTTAAACTAGCGGGAGCCCGCCCGTATTTT.